Listed here are 7 T cell receptor beta chains from one sample, sequenced in a study of cytomegalovirus exposure and HLA in healthy donors. Use of 60 Vbeta and 13 Jbeta primers characterized the PCR. Produced via immunoSEQ multiplex PCR; TCRdb's table is partial and in-frame only. The sample holds 150,000 to 200,000 clones, around 75% seen once. The specimen was PBMCs. The source of these receptors is a human donor in good health.

The rearrangement links TRBV5-1 to TRBJ1-1, with TRBD1 as a possible D gene (6 bases). The V end was cut by 1 base, the J end by 2 bases, with 9 bases between. The germline CDR1 and CDR2 sequences are SGHRS and YFSETQ. The CDR3 is 14 amino acids. CDR3 in DNA: TGCGCCAGCAGCTTGACAGGGTTCAACACTGAAGCTTTCTTT. Its protein is CASSLTGFNTEAFF. Based on the CDR3 plus reference TRBV5-1 and TRBJ1-1, the full variable domain is KAGVTQTPRYLIKTRGQQVTLSCSPISGHRSVSWYQQTPGQGLQFLFEYFSETQRNKGNFPGRFSGRQFSNSRSEMNVSTLELGDSALYLCASSLTGFNTEAFFGQGTRLTVV.

The chain employs TRBV2 and TRBJ2-7, with D perhaps TRBD1 (5 bases). With 2 bases removed from V and 3 bases from J, the gap between germline ends came to 14 bases. Germline CDR1 SNHLY, CDR2 FYNNEI. The CDR3 runs to 15 residues. The CDR3 nucleotides are TGTGCCAGCAGTGAAATCGGTGCAGGGAACTACGAGCAGTACTTC. Residues: CASSEIGAGNYEQYF.

The chain carries TRBV27 and TRBJ1-1; D gene unclear. The CDR3 sequence is 13 residues long. Trimming left V 3 bases short and J 0 bases short, with 5 bases between. CDR1 is MNHEY, CDR2 SMNVEV, per germline (reference sequence). The CDR3 DNA reads as TGTGCCAGCAGTTTTGGCCTGAACACTGAAGCTTTCTTT. Protein sequence: CASSFGLNTEAFF.

This chain connects TRBV5-6 to TRBJ1-6, with D possibly matching TRBD1 (6 bases). V lost 3 bases and J lost 12, with 19 bases in between. CDR1 and CDR2 from the germline V gene are SGHDT and YYEEEE. This CDR3 is 15 amino acids long. CDR3 in DNA: TGTGCCAGCAGCTCCTGGACGCCTGGGGGCCGACCCCTCCACTTT. Translating it yields CASSSWTPGGRPLHF.

V is TRBV2 and J is TRBJ1-2, with D tentatively TRBD1 (5 bases). The length of the CDR3 is 15 residues. The germline V gene encodes CDR1 SNHLY and CDR2 FYNNEI. Trimming took off 6 bases at V and 1 base at J, with 15 bases between the two ends. CDR3 loop: CASRQTVLINYGYTF. In nucleotides, the CDR3 is TGTGCCAGCAGGCAGACAGTGCTAATTAACTATGGCTACACCTTC.

The chain is built from TRBV28 and TRBJ2-7; TRBD1 matches 9 bases. Unmatched junction bases numbered 3, after V lost 3 bases and J lost 3 bases. The CDR3 has 14 residues. Germline CDR1 is MDHEN and CDR2 is SYDVKM. CDR3 in amino acids: CASSFEDRGYEQYF. The DNA for the CDR3 is TGTGCCAGCAGTTTTGAGGACAGGGGCTACGAGCAGTACTTC.

V usage is TRBV11-3 and J usage is TRBJ2-7, with D uncertain. Germline loops: CDR1 SGHNT, CDR2 YENEEA. CDR3 length: 12 residues. The V end lost 4 bases, the J end lost 3 bases, and 7 bases lay between the germline ends. The CDR3 sequence is CASSSEFYEQYF. For the CDR3, the DNA is TGTGCCAGCAGCTCTGAGTTCTACGAGCAGTACTTC.